The 23 T cell receptor beta chains presented below share a single source sample, sequenced in a study of T-cell reconstitution after alpha-beta-depleted transplantation in children. Unique molecular identifiers were incorporated into the prepared TCRbeta library. One entry per CDR3 protein, called by TCRdb with MiXCR from the PCR reads. Among some 830,000 distinct CDR3 sequences listed, approximately 15% were seen once. Here the sequenced sample was PBMCs, mostly from graft donor cells, taken 360 days after TCRalphabeta/CD19-depleted stem cell transplant. Receptor source: a male patient aged 10-17 years who had a stem cell transplant for acute lymphoblastic leukemia, so the T cells may come from the graft donor.

V gene TRBV27 combines with J gene TRBJ2-5; 12 nucleotides align to TRBD2. The CDR3 contains 15 residues. J was trimmed by 7 bases and V by 3 bases; bases with no gene match: 6. From germline, CDR1 is MNHEY and CDR2 SMNVEV (reference sequence). The CDR3 is CASSFRTSGIGTQYF. As DNA, the CDR3 is TGTGCCAGCAGTTTCCGGACTAGCGGGATTGGGACCCAGTACTTC.

The CDR3 DNA is TGTACCAGCTGTTTGTCCCCTTGGCGGGAGGGTAACCAAGAGACCCAGTACTTC. Translated, it gives CTSCLSPWREGNQETQYF. The chain joins TRBV3-2 to TRBJ2-5; the DNA was not compared with TRBD2, the D call given in the table. TRBV3-2 is reported as a pseudogene. CDR3 length: 18 amino acids.

The chain carries TRBV6-2 or TRBV6-3 and TRBJ2-5; D call uncertain. Looked up from germline, CDR1 is MNHEY and CDR2 is SVGEGT. The ends were cut back, 2 bases at V and 1 base at J, with 5 bases in the middle. The CDR3 length is 13 residues. This CDR3 is CASSYGVQETQYF. CDR3 bases: TGTGCCAGCAGTTACGGGGTCCAAGAGACCCAGTACTTC.

This clonotype has more than one count but fewer than ten. This rearrangement joins TRBV5-1 to TRBJ2-2; TRBD2 matches 15 bases. The germline V gene has CDR1 SGHRS and CDR2 YFSETQ. The CDR3 covers 19 residues. The J segment lost 3 bases and the V segment lost 2 bases, leaving 8 bases of the junction unmatched. The CDR3 protein is CASSFGLAGGESHTGELFF. CDR3 bases: TGCGCCAGCAGCTTCGGACTAGCGGGAGGGGAGAGCCACACCGGGGAGCTGTTTTTT.

This clonotype was counted ten times or more. V and J are TRBV27 and TRBJ2-7, with 9 bases that match TRBD1. This CDR3 has 15 residues. J lost 5 bases, V lost 6 bases, and 11 bases had no gene match. In germline, CDR1 is MNHEY, CDR2 SMNVEV (reference sequence). Here the CDR3 reads CASRSGAGQGNEQYF. The CDR3 DNA sequence: TGTGCCAGCAGATCAGGGGCGGGACAGGGAAACGAGCAGTACTTC.

This clonotype was found a few times. This rearrangement joins TRBV11-2 to TRBJ2-1; 7 nucleotides line up with TRBD2. Trimming took 5 bases from V and 0 from J; bases not matched to a gene: 7. From germline, CDR1 is SGHAT and CDR2 FQNNGV. The CDR3 has 16 amino acids. CDR3 DNA sequence: TGTGCCAGCAGCAATCCCGGCGGGAGCTCCTACAATGAGCAGTTCTTC. This translates into CASSNPGGSSYNEQFF.

This clonotype was seen more than once but under ten times. The chain carries TRBV29-1 and TRBJ2-7, with TRBD2 matching over 9 bases. Unmatched junction bases numbered 12, after V lost 4 bases and J lost 2 bases. The CDR3 consists of 16 residues. The germline CDR1 and CDR2 sequences are SQVTM and ANQGSEA. The CDR3 loop is CSVGDGTSWSPYEQYF. CDR3 in DNA: TGCAGCGTTGGTGACGGGACTAGCTGGTCCCCCTACGAGCAGTACTTC.

This clonotype was counted many times. The rearrangement joins TRBV5-6 to TRBJ2-5, with 8 bases aligning to TRBD2. Germline lookup yields CDR1 SGHDT and CDR2 YYEEEE. V gave up 5 bases and J gave up 1 base; unmatched junction bases: 4. This CDR3 spans 14 amino acids. DNA for the CDR3: TGTGCCAGCAGGAGAGCGGGAGCCCAAGAGACCCAGTACTTC. This codes for CASRRAGAQETQYF.

The chain couples TRBV7-9 to TRBJ2-3; TRBD2 agrees at 8 bases. Germline CDR1 reads SEHNR; CDR2 reads FQNEAQ (reference sequence). The CDR3 sequence is 16 residues long. Losses at the gene ends were 5 bases for V and 2 bases for J; bases not matched to a gene: 9. In DNA, the CDR3 is TGTGCCAGCAGCGCCATCCGGGGACTAGACACAGATACGCAGTATTTT. Its protein product is CASSAIRGLDTDTQYF.

This clonotype was seen more than once but under ten times. The J gene is TRBJ1-1, the V gene TRBV29-1; D call uncertain. The germline gives CDR1 SQVTM, CDR2 ANQGSEA. Trimming stripped 2 bases from V and 6 bases from J, with 13 bases between. The CDR3 is 13 amino acids. CDR3 DNA sequence: TGCAGCGTTGAAAGGGTTATGGTTCCTGAAGCTTTCTTT. Translation gives CSVERVMVPEAFF.

J is TRBJ2-7 and V is TRBV20-1; D unclear. The CDR3 is 13 amino acids. Trimming left V 5 bases short and J 0 bases short, with 11 bases between. Germline CDR1 DFQATT, CDR2 SNEGSKA (reference sequence). The CDR3 sequence: CSAPGVLSYEQYF. The CDR3, as DNA: TGCAGTGCTCCCGGTGTCCTCTCCTACGAGCAGTACTTC.

This clonotype was observed at least ten times. V is TRBV2 and J is TRBJ2-7, with TRBD2 matching 9 bases. Per the germline V gene, CDR1 is SNHLY and CDR2 is FYNNEI. The length of the CDR3 is 15 residues. The junction had 6 bases not matched to a gene; V was cut back by 2 bases and J by 4 bases. This CDR3 reads CASSEIAGGLYEQYF. CDR3 nucleotide sequence: TGTGCCAGCAGTGAAATCGCGGGAGGGCTATACGAGCAGTACTTC.

This clonotype has just a few counts. This rearrangement joins TRBV5-1 to TRBJ2-7; D is unclear. The CDR3 contains 13 residues. Germline V CDR1 and CDR2: SGHRS, YFSETQ. V was pared by 0 bases and J by 6 bases, with 10 bases between. The CDR3 DNA reads as TGCGCCAGCAGCTTGGGTCCGCGTCCCGAGCAGTACTTC. This codes for CASSLGPRPEQYF. The variable domain in full, with the rest retrieved from reference TRBV5-1 and TRBJ2-7, is KAGVTQTPRYLIKTRGQQVTLSCSPISGHRSVSWYQQTPGQGLQFLFEYFSETQRNKGNFPGRFSGRQFSNSRSEMNVSTLELGDSALYLCASSLGPRPEQYFGPGTRLTVT.

This clonotype was picked up many times. This sequence joins TRBV5-1 and TRBJ1-2; D gene ambiguous. V shed 3 bases and J shed 5 bases, with 8 bases lying between them. The CDR3 has 12 residues. CDR1 and CDR2 from the germline V gene are SGHRS and YFSETQ. CDR3 amino acids: CASSSTGYGYTF. In DNA form, the CDR3 reads TGCGCCAGCAGCTCCACCGGTTATGGCTACACCTTC.

This clonotype turned up a few times. The chain uses TRBV24-1 and TRBJ2-1; 8 bases fit TRBD2. The trim removed 5 bases at V and 5 bases at J, leaving 10 bases unmatched. From germline, CDR1 is KGHDR and CDR2 SFDVKD. This CDR3 spans 16 amino acids. CDR3 sequence (DNA): TGTGCCACCAGTGGTGCGGGAGGACCTAAACACAATGAGCAGTTCTTC. Protein product: CATSGAGGPKHNEQFF.

This clonotype was detected only a few times. The chain is built from TRBV5-1 and TRBJ2-1; D ambiguous. The CDR3 contains 15 residues. V dropped 4 bases and J dropped 7 bases, with 18 bases sitting between them. Germline assignment: CDR1 SGHRS and CDR2 YFSETQ. As DNA, the CDR3 is TGCGCCAGCAGCCGTAGCATCGGACGCACGAATGAGCAGTTCTTC. It yields the protein CASSRSIGRTNEQFF.

This clonotype was seen a handful of times. The V and J genes are TRBV7-8 and TRBJ2-7; D uncertain. The germline V gene encodes CDR1 SGHVS and CDR2 FQNEAQ. Deletions cut 5 bases from V and 3 bases from J, with 14 bases between. This CDR3 spans 14 amino acids. The DNA for the CDR3 is TGTGCCAGCAGCCCCTTCGTACGAAACTACGAGCAGTACTTC. Its translation: CASSPFVRNYEQYF.

This clonotype was seen ten or more times. The chain carries TRBV5-1 and TRBJ2-3, with 10 bases identical to TRBD2. Germline V gene sequence: CDR1 SGHRS, CDR2 YFSETQ. V was clipped by 0 bases and J by 1 base; unmatched bases: 2. This CDR3 comprises 16 residues. CDR3 sequence reads: CASSLAGLAGTDTQYF. The CDR3 coding sequence is TGCGCCAGCAGCTTGGCAGGACTAGCGGGCACAGATACGCAGTATTTT. Full variable domain (rest looked up from reference TRBV5-1 and TRBJ2-3): KAGVTQTPRYLIKTRGQQVTLSCSPISGHRSVSWYQQTPGQGLQFLFEYFSETQRNKGNFPGRFSGRQFSNSRSEMNVSTLELGDSALYLCASSLAGLAGTDTQYFGPGTRLTVL.

This sequence joins TRBV12-5 and TRBJ2-2, with 12 bases lining up with TRBD1. The J segment lost 6 bases and the V segment lost 5 bases, leaving 7 bases of the junction unmatched. CDR1 and CDR2 from the germline V gene are LGHNT and FRNRAP. The CDR3 extends over 16 amino acids. This chain's CDR3 is CASGPGTGGFSGELFF. The CDR3 DNA reads TGTGCTAGTGGTCCGGGGACAGGGGGCTTCTCCGGGGAGCTGTTTTTT.

The chain links TRBV18 to TRBJ2-5; D not resolved. Germline V CDR1 and CDR2: KGHSH, LQKENI. The V end lost 3 bases, the J end lost 4 bases, and 9 bases lay between the germline ends. This CDR3 is built from 13 residues. The CDR3 sequence: CASSPGNGETQYF. CDR3 nucleotide sequence: TGTGCCAGCTCACCCGGAAACGGAGAGACCCAGTACTTC.

This chain joins TRBV12-3 or TRBV12-4 and TRBJ2-1; possible D gene TRBD2, 6 bases. The CDR3 covers 14 residues. V was trimmed by 6 bases and J by 6 bases, leaving 15 bases between them. CDR3 sequence reads: CASSPGGSTNEQFF. The CDR3 nucleotides read TGTGCCAGCAGCCCTGGGGGGAGTACCAATGAGCAGTTCTTC.

Ten or more counts support this clonotype. The chain employs TRBV12-3 or TRBV12-4 and TRBJ2-3; 11 nucleotides line up with TRBD2. The CDR3 is 16 residues long. With 0 bases clipped from V and 2 bases from J, the junction kept 1 base outside the gene matches. CDR3 amino acids: CASSLAGLAATDTQYF. CDR3 nucleotides: TGTGCCAGCAGTTTAGCGGGACTAGCGGCCACAGATACGCAGTATTTT.

This clonotype was observed at least ten times. The chain combines TRBV25-1 with TRBJ1-1, with no clear D. The CDR3 extends over 13 amino acids. Trimming shortened V by 1 base and J by 1 base, and 4 bases separated the two germline ends. Germline-derived CDR1 and CDR2 are MGHDK and SYGVNS. For the CDR3, the DNA is TGTGCCAGCAGTGAATTTGGGAACACTGAAGCTTTCTTT. This gives the protein CASSEFGNTEAFF.